These 28 T cell receptor beta chains were sequenced from one sample in a study of OX40 agonist ivuxolimab in advanced cancers. Generated by immunoSEQ multiplex PCR, the TCRdb table keeps only in-frame clones and is missing some. The sample lists tens of thousands of clones; approximately 86% were seen once. Source: CD4+ or CD8+ T cells sorted from blood, taken in a trial of the OX40 agonist ivuxolimab. The receptors were gathered from an adult with an advanced solid tumor such as melanoma, head and neck, liver or kidney cancer.

The chain carries TRBV6-1 and TRBJ2-1; D possibly corresponds to TRBD2 (5 bases). The CDR3 length is 11 residues. V was trimmed by 6 bases and J by 9 bases, leaving 9 bases between them. Germline CDR1 reads MNHNS; CDR2 reads SASEGT. The CDR3 spells CASSGIGEQFF. In DNA, the CDR3 is TGTGCCAGCAGCGGGATAGGTGAGCAGTTCTTC.

This clone was picked up one time. The chain carries TRBV2 and TRBJ2-3; D may be TRBD1 or TRBD2 (5 bases each). CDR3 length equals 15 residues. The ends were cut back, 5 bases at V and 2 bases at J, with 14 bases in the middle. Germline assignment: CDR1 SNHLY and CDR2 FYNNEI. CDR3 amino acids: CASSFRDPTTDTQYF. CDR3 coding DNA: TGTGCCAGCAGTTTCCGGGACCCAACCACAGATACGCAGTATTTT.

This chain connects TRBV5-6 to TRBJ2-2; D possibly corresponds to TRBD1 (6 bases). V lost 0 bases and J lost 5, with 14 bases in between. The CDR3 is 16 residues long. The germline gives CDR1 SGHDT, CDR2 YYEEEE. CDR3 residues: CASSLARTAQTGELFF. The CDR3 DNA sequence: TGTGCCAGCAGCTTGGCCCGGACAGCTCAGACCGGGGAGCTGTTTTTT.

This clone showed up just once. The chain employs TRBV27 and TRBJ2-7; 10 nucleotides line up with TRBD2. The length of the CDR3 is 19 residues. The V gene's germline CDR1 is MNHEY and CDR2 SMNVEV (reference sequence). Trimming took 6 bases from V and 7 from J; bases not matched to a gene: 24. The CDR3 here is CASSPSGLATFSKAGEQYF. The CDR3 nucleotides are TGTGCCAGCAGCCCCTCGGGACTAGCGACGTTTTCCAAGGCGGGAGAGCAGTACTTC.

Note on this clone: The junction departs from the called germline gene at one end, perhaps through a read error. V and J are TRBV28 and TRBJ2-3; possible D gene TRBD2, 5 bases. Germline loops: CDR1 MDHEN, CDR2 SYDVKM. CDR3 length: 16 residues. The CDR3 sequence is CAGSQQLLGGTDTQYF. The CDR3 nucleotides read TGTGCCGGCAGTCAACAGCTCTTGGGAGGCACAGATACGCAGTATTTT.

This chain connects TRBV4-3 to TRBJ2-7; D assignment may be TRBD1 or TRBD2 (6 bases each). CDR3 length: 17 amino acids. Trimming pared 1 base from V and 6 bases from J, leaving 22 bases between. From germline, CDR1 is LGHNA and CDR2 YSLEER. CDR3 sequence reads: CASSQGGAGAGRGEQYF. Written as DNA, the CDR3 is TGCGCCAGCAGCCAAGGGGGGGCAGGGGCTGGTCGGGGCGAGCAGTACTTC.

The chain recombines TRBV19 with TRBJ1-5; perhaps TRBD1 as D (5 bases). The germline V gene encodes CDR1 LNHDA and CDR2 SQIVND (reference sequence). Trimming took 5 bases from V and 0 from J, leaving 14 bases between them. The CDR3 contains 16 residues. The CDR3 bases are TGTGCCAGTAGTCCCAGGGAACGGTATAGCAATCAGCCCCAGCATTTT. It yields the protein CASSPRERYSNQPQHF.

This chain connects TRBV5-4 to TRBJ1-1; the D is unclear. The ends were cut back, 3 bases at V and 2 bases at J, with 14 bases in the middle. This CDR3 comprises 15 residues. Per germline, CDR1 SGHNT and CDR2 YYREEE (reference sequence). The CDR3 sequence: CASSSQRARNTEAFF. As DNA, the CDR3 is TGTGCCAGCAGCTCCCAAAGGGCACGTAACACTGAAGCTTTCTTT.

The genes are TRBV6-1 and TRBJ1-1; 7 bases agree with TRBD1. CDR3 length: 14 amino acids. V trimming: 4 bases; J trimming: 6 bases; junction bases outside the gene matches: 8. The germline V gene has CDR1 MNHNS and CDR2 SASEGT. The CDR3 nucleotides read TGTGCCAGCAGTGCGGGACAGTGGGGAGCTGAAGCTTTCTTT. Its translation is CASSAGQWGAEAFF.

V gene TRBV7-2 combines with J gene TRBJ2-3; 7 nucleotides align to TRBD2. Germline loops: CDR1 SGHTA, CDR2 FQGNSA. The CDR3 consists of 15 residues. The J segment lost 4 bases and the V segment lost 4 bases, leaving 8 bases of the junction unmatched. CDR3 sequence: CASSSWTRGADTQYF. In DNA, the CDR3 is TGTGCCAGCAGCTCCTGGACTAGAGGAGCAGATACGCAGTATTTT. Filled out from reference TRBV7-2 and TRBJ2-3, the complete variable domain reads GAGVSQSPSNKVTEKGKDVELRCDPISGHTALYWYRQSLGQGLEFLIYFQGNSAPDKSGLPSDRFSAERTGGSVSTLTIQRTQQEDSAVYLCASSSWTRGADTQYFGPGTRLTVL.

The chain recombines TRBV19 with TRBJ2-5, with 10 bases fitting TRBD2. After removal of 6 bases from V and 0 bases from J, the junction contained 1 base not matched to a gene. There are 14 residues in the CDR3. Germline V gene lookup returns CDR1 LNHDA and CDR2 SQIVND (reference sequence). The CDR3 reads CASRLAGNQETQYF. The DNA of the CDR3 is TGTGCCAGTAGACTAGCGGGAAACCAAGAGACCCAGTACTTC.

V is TRBV28 and J is TRBJ2-5; 8 bases line up with TRBD1. Germline CDR1 MDHEN, CDR2 SYDVKM. With V trimmed by 5 bases and J by 4 bases, 9 bases remained unmatched. There are 15 residues in the CDR3. For the CDR3, the DNA is TGTGCCAGCAGTCCAGGGGGCGCTCAGCTAGAGACCCAGTACTTC. Amino acids: CASSPGGAQLETQYF.

The chain combines TRBV28 with TRBJ2-3, with 8 bases matching TRBD2. Per the germline V gene, CDR1 is MDHEN and CDR2 is SYDVKM. Trimming took 5 bases from V and 3 from J; bases not matched to a gene: 7. CDR3 length: 15 amino acids. CDR3 coding DNA: TGTGCCAGCAGTCCTCAGCGGGAGCGGACAGATACGCAGTATTTT. Protein product: CASSPQRERTDTQYF. The entire variable domain, with the rest obtained from reference TRBV28 and TRBJ2-3, is as follows: DVKVTQSSRYLVKRTGEKVFLECVQDMDHENMFWYRQDPGLGLRLIYFSYDVKMKEKGDIPEGYSVSREKKERFSLILESASTNQTSMYLCASSPQRERTDTQYFGPGTRLTVL.

This chain uses TRBV10-3 with TRBJ2-3, with 14 bases matching TRBD2. Trimming at V came to 6 bases and at J to 6 bases, leaving 8 bases not matched to a gene. The germline CDR1 and CDR2 sequences are ENHRY and SYGVKD. This CDR3 comprises 16 residues. Written as DNA, the CDR3 is TGTGCCATCAGCCCGAAGGGACTAGCGGGAGACGATACGCAGTATTTT. This translates into CAISPKGLAGDDTQYF.

The gene calls are TRBV5-8 and TRBJ2-4; D gene ambiguous. Germline CDR1 reads SGHTS; CDR2 reads YDEGEE. Trimming shortened V by 0 bases and J by 2 bases, and 0 bases separated the two germline ends. CDR3 length: 12 amino acids. The CDR3 region has the DNA TGTGCCAGCAGCTTGGCCAAAAACATTCAGTACTTC. This translates into CASSLAKNIQYF. The full variable domain, rest sourced from reference TRBV5-8 and TRBJ2-4, is EAGVTQSPTHLIKTRGQQATLRCSPISGHTSVYWYQQALGLGLQFLLWYDEGEERNRGNFPPRFSGRQFPNYSSELNVNALELEDSALYLCASSLAKNIQYFGAGTRLSVL.

V gene TRBV7-6 combines with J gene TRBJ2-2, with TRBD2 identical over 10 bases. Trimming at V came to 7 bases and at J to 4 bases, leaving 9 bases not matched to a gene. Germline loops: CDR1 SGHVS, CDR2 FNYEAQ. CDR3 size: 16 residues. The CDR3, as DNA: TGTGCCAGCAAACTAGCGGGGACATGGGGCACCGGGGAGCTGTTTTTT. Translating gives CASKLAGTWGTGELFF.

The rearrangement links TRBV2 to TRBJ2-5; TRBD2 matches at 11 bases. V was pared by 2 bases and J by 4 bases, with 3 bases of the junction left unmatched. Germline CDR1 and CDR2: SNHLY and FYNNEI. This CDR3 region has 15 residues. The CDR3 is CASSESLAGGETQYF. In DNA, the CDR3 is TGTGCCAGCAGTGAATCCCTAGCGGGAGGAGAGACCCAGTACTTC.

The chain has TRBV6-4 and TRBJ1-5; no clear D. V shed 7 bases and J shed 0 bases, with 13 bases lying between them. The germline V gene encodes CDR1 MRHNA and CDR2 SNTAGT. The CDR3 spans 15 residues. Here the CDR3 reads CASTADGYSNQPQHF. CDR3 DNA: TGTGCCAGCACCGCGGACGGCTATAGCAATCAGCCCCAGCATTTT.

The chain employs TRBV19 and TRBJ2-5; 10 bases agree with TRBD2. V trimming: 5 bases; J trimming: 5 bases; junction bases outside the gene matches: 8. Per the germline V gene, CDR1 is LNHDA and CDR2 is SQIVND (reference sequence). The CDR3 consists of 15 residues. CDR3 in DNA: TGTGCCAGTAGTCCCCCTAGCGGGAGAGGGGAGACCCAGTACTTC. It translates to CASSPPSGRGETQYF.

The V call is TRBV30, the J call TRBJ2-1; the match to TRBD2 covers 13 bases. V shed 1 base, J shed 5 bases, and the junction held 2 bases outside the gene matches. The CDR3 covers 15 residues. In germline, CDR1 is GTSNPN, CDR2 SVGIG (reference sequence). The CDR3 here is CAWSAGTSGNNEQFF. The DNA of the CDR3 is TGTGCCTGGAGTGCCGGGACTAGCGGGAACAATGAGCAGTTCTTC.

This sequence joins TRBV4-3 and TRBJ2-3, with a weak D call TRBD2 (6 bases). This CDR3 has 15 amino acids. Per germline, CDR1 LGHNA and CDR2 YSLEER. Deletions cut 1 base from V and 6 bases from J, with 14 bases between. The CDR3 DNA reads TGCGCCAGCAGCCAAGGACCTCCTCGGGGGGATACGCAGTATTTT. Encoded protein: CASSQGPPRGDTQYF.

CDR3 sequence reads: CAISPGQENQPQHF. As DNA, the CDR3 is TGTGCCATCAGCCCGGGACAGGAAAATCAGCCCCAGCATTTT. The V and J genes are TRBV10-3 and TRBJ1-5; 8 nucleotides align to TRBD1. Germline V gene data show CDR1 as ENHRY and CDR2 as SYGVKD. The ends lost 6 bases at V and 4 bases at J; junction bases unmatched: 5. This CDR3 is 14 amino acids long.

The chain uses TRBV6-1 and TRBJ2-5, with 10 bases aligning to TRBD1. The V gene end was trimmed by 5 bases and the J gene end by 3 bases; junction bases not matched to a gene: 6. The germline V gene has CDR1 MNHNS and CDR2 SASEGT. This CDR3 contains 15 residues. The CDR3 DNA follows: TGTGCCAGCAGTCCATGGACAGGGGGAGAAGAGACCCAGTACTTC. Protein sequence: CASSPWTGGEETQYF.

The chain joins TRBV11-2 to TRBJ2-1, with 12 bases lining up with TRBD2. The CDR3 has 15 amino acids. Germline-derived CDR1 and CDR2 are SGHAT and FQNNGV. V shed 3 bases, J shed 6 bases, and the junction held 3 bases outside the gene matches. The CDR3 protein is CASSLGLAGPNEQFF. CDR3 in DNA: TGTGCCAGCAGCTTGGGACTAGCGGGTCCCAATGAGCAGTTCTTC.

V is TRBV28 and J is TRBJ2-2; perhaps TRBD2 as D (6 bases). There are 15 residues in the CDR3. CDR1 is MDHEN, CDR2 SYDVKM, per germline. The V end lost 5 bases, the J end lost 6 bases, and 16 bases lay between the germline ends. CDR3 nucleotide sequence: TGTGCCAGCAGTCCATCCCGCGGACTACCCGGGGAGCTGTTTTTT. This codes for CASSPSRGLPGELFF.

This rearrangement joins TRBV27 to TRBJ2-5; tentatively, D is TRBD1 (5 bases). V was cut by 6 bases and J by 5 bases, with 10 bases left in between. The CDR3 is 12 residues long. Germline CDR1 is MNHEY and CDR2 is SMNVEV (reference sequence). CDR3 sequence (DNA): TGTGCCAGCAGCAGGCCAGGGGAGACCCAGTACTTC. Its protein product is CASSRPGETQYF.

The chain has TRBV6-1 and TRBJ2-3; maybe TRBD1 (6 bases). Germline V lookup: CDR1 MNHNS, CDR2 SASEGT. The germline V and J ends were trimmed by 2 bases and 3 bases, with 9 bases remaining between them. This CDR3 has 14 amino acids. In DNA, the CDR3 is TGTGCCAGCAGTGAAAGGGGGTTAACAGATACGCAGTATTTT. This gives the protein CASSERGLTDTQYF.

This rearrangement joins TRBV28 to TRBJ2-7; 7 nucleotides match TRBD2. This CDR3 has 12 amino acids. The germline CDR1 and CDR2 sequences are MDHEN and SYDVKM. With V trimmed by 9 bases and J by 3 bases, 5 bases remained unmatched. CDR3 sequence (DNA): TGTGCCAGTAGCGGGCGCGGCTACGAGCAGTACTTC. The encoded protein is CASSGRGYEQYF.